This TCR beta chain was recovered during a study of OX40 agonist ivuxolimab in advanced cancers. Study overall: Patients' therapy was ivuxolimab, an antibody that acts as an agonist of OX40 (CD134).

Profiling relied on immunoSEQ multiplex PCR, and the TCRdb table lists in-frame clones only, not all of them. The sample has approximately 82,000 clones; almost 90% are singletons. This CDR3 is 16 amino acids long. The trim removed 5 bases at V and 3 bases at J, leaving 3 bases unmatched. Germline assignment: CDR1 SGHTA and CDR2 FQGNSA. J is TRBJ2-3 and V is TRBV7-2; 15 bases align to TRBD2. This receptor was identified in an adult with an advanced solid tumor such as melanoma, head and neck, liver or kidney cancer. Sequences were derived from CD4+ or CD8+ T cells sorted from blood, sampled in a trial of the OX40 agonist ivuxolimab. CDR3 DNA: TGTGCCAGCAGCGACGGACTAGCGGGAGGGACAGATACGCAGTATTTT. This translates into CASSDGLAGGTDTQYF.